This TCR beta chain was documented in a study of blood T cells in healthy people across ages. The study, taken as a whole, reports: Diversity was higher, and naive CD4+ cells more numerous, in long-lived donors than in aged donors.

Unmatched junction bases numbered 10, after V lost 3 bases and J lost 3 bases. The CDR3 length is 17 residues. CDR1 and CDR2 (germline): LNHDA, SQIVND (reference sequence). Donors ranged from about 6 to 90 years old and were healthy Caucasians in Russia. The amount of total RNA extracted per sample was at least 5.5 micrograms. With a J-beta primer mix and a sample-barcoded 5' primer, a second PCR ran about 7 to 12 cycles. Every sample produced at least 2.5 million CDR3-containing paired-end reads. TCRdb reprocessed the 5' RACE reads via MiXCR and lists one record per CDR3 protein. The repertoire holds some 1.5 million distinct CDR3 sequences, under 30% seen once, with 7.7% in the top ten. This clonotype was seen a few times. As yet, its antigen is unknown.

This chain connects TRBV19 to TRBJ2-7; 11 positions agree with TRBD1. This sequence was found in a woman aged 25 to 45 in good health. The sample was blood. The CDR3 here is CASSMLRTGGLLYEQYF. As DNA, the CDR3 is TGTGCCAGTAGTATGTTACGGACAGGGGGCTTACTCTACGAGCAGTACTTC.